This T cell receptor beta chain was sequenced in a study of T-cell reconstitution after alpha-beta-depleted transplantation in children (dated by TCRdb to between 2015 and 2016). Looking at the study overall: T-cell immune reconstitution after TCRalphabeta/CD19-depleted allogeneic hematopoietic cell transplantation in children was quantitatively tracked in the study by means of TCR repertoire profiling.

This clonotype has only a few counts. The specificity of this receptor is unknown. It has no much larger one-base neighbor in the sample; base qualities were not kept. The library was generated by PCR. Sequencing was carried out with an Illumina HiSeq 2500. To normalize quantification of the TCRbeta repertoire, the TCR libraries were built with molecular barcoding that relied on unique molecular identifiers. TCRdb passed the public sequencing reads through fastp at Q25 and MiXCR, retaining productive beta sequences. Records with the same CDR3 protein are collapsed into one entry carrying the most frequent genes and DNA. The sample yields 450,000 to 550,000 distinct CDR3 sequences; about an eighth were counted once. Of the sample, around 15% falls within the top ten clones. Results and caveats for the whole study, not just this receptor: About two months after transplant, the apparently early recovery of alphabetaT-cell counts reportedly depended on just several hundred clones that had expanded rapidly and came from non-depleted graft cells. In some patients, the high TCRbeta diversity seen at day 60 was put down to recipient T cells and intrathymic progenitors that had survived conditioning. Hyperexpanded clone frequencies declined over subsequent months; after one year, T-cell counts and TCRbeta diversity were mostly attributed to newly produced T cells.

The germline V gene (reference sequence) provides CDR1 LGHDT and CDR2 YNNKEL. The V end loses 1 base and the J end loses 0 bases, and a stretch of 10 bases separates them. There are 15 amino acids in the CDR3, from cysteine to phenylalanine inclusive. Left in the record is the CDR3 DNA by itself, 45 bases read in frame from the first base. Explained via the paper, the treatment or condition label denotes: allogeneic hematopoietic cell transplantation with graft depleted of TCRalphabeta T cells and CD19 B cells. The children who served as transplant recipients had been given grafts of TCRalphabeta/CD19-depleted allogeneic hematopoietic cells.

Here the sequenced sample was PBMCs, mostly from graft donor cells, taken 180 days after TCRalphabeta/CD19-depleted stem cell transplant. This receptor was taken from a female patient aged 2-10 years who had a stem cell transplant for aplastic anemia, so the T cells may come from the graft donor. The chain uses TRBV3-1 and TRBJ2-7; 5 matching bases give a weak D call of TRBD2. Here is the DNA: TGTGCCAGCAGCCAAGCCTTGGCGGGCTCCTACGAGCAGTACTTC. The translation is CASSQALAGSYEQYF.